The source of this T cell receptor beta chain is a study of cytomegalovirus exposure and HLA in healthy donors. At the level of the study: The roughly 670 first-cohort repertoires and the approximately 130 validation repertoires shared the same platform, a later analysis reported.

Separate from the approximately 650-subject first cohort, the 120-subject validation cohort was the one that the donors belonged to. Sequencing was performed with immunoSEQ multiplex PCR; in TCRdb, only in-frame clones are kept and a portion is missing. This sample carries 170,000 or so clones, roughly four fifths of them seen once, and the ten largest clones take 2.5% to 3%. Overall study results and limits: It was approximately 150 TCR beta chains that were listed as cytomegalovirus-associated.

CDR3 length equals 16 residues. Germline assignment: CDR1 SGDLS and CDR2 YYNGEE. Losses at the gene ends were 3 bases for V and 7 bases for J; bases not matched to a gene: 9. Comment on this clone: Antigen specificity is unknown.

This TCR derives from a woman aged 18-35 years in good health and CMV-seropositive. The specimen was PBMCs. The chain joins TRBV9 to TRBJ2-5, with 13 bases identical to TRBD2. The CDR3 region has the DNA TGTGCCAGCAGCGCGGAGGCGGGACTAGCGGGGACGACCCAGTACTTC. This gives the protein CASSAEAGLAGTTQYF.